This section outlines one T cell receptor (beta chain) sequence together with its context. Germline CDR1 and CDR2: SEHNR and FQNEAQ (reference sequence). Trimming took off 1 base at V and 4 bases at J, with 13 bases between the two ends. The CDR3 length is 16 residues. The data derive from a study of blood T cell repertoires in COVID-19. On the study more broadly: The United States, Italy and Spain provided the acute and convalescent COVID-19 samples. In each case, the material was cDNA or gDNA derived from T cells, B-cell-depleted T cells, or PBMCs.

Per the original data handling: Reference gene primer amplification gave estimated nucleated cell counts. The data were produced by immunoSEQ multiplex PCR, yet TCRdb's version contains in-frame clones alone and is incomplete. V and J calls and clone size follow that table, whereas D and trimming were derived from the DNA. Of about 350,000 clones in the sample, roughly 87% were seen once. Seattle-derived patients entered the study during active infection and were followed longitudinally. Material for sequencing was peripheral blood. The TCR comes from a woman aged 55-69 years with COVID-19, enrolled during active disease. The chain uses TRBV7-9 and TRBJ1-4, with a possible D match to TRBD1 (6 bases). CDR3 in amino acids: CASSLGAGVLNEKLFF. The CDR3 coding sequence is TGTGCCAGCAGCTTAGGGGCAGGGGTTCTTAATGAAAAACTGTTTTTT.